This T cell receptor (beta chain) was observed in a study of T-cell reconstitution after alpha-beta-depleted transplantation in children. Findings and limits, study-wide: Where some patients showed high TCRbeta diversity at day 60, it came from recipient T cells and thymic progenitors that had survived. The authors attributed T-cell counts and diversity one year after transplant mostly to newly produced T cells. After transplant, at about two months, alpha-beta T cells were reportedly derived from several hundred expanded graft clones.

About this clonotype itself: Its antigen is unidentified.

Unique molecular identifiers were incorporated during preparation of the TCRbeta library. TCRdb independently ran MiXCR on the PCR reads; one entry per CDR3 protein. The repertoire holds about a million distinct CDR3 sequences, with 25% to 35% as singletons. The V end was cut by 6 bases, the J end by 4 bases, with 18 bases between. Germline loops: CDR1 MNHNS, CDR2 SASEGT. The CDR3 extends over 15 amino acids. The receptor was isolated from a boy less than two years old who had a stem cell transplant for SCID, so the T cells may come from the graft donor. The V and J genes are TRBV6-1 and TRBJ1-2, with D possibly matching TRBD1 (6 bases). The sequencing here drew on PBMCs, mostly from graft donor cells, taken 360 days after TCRalphabeta/CD19-depleted stem cell transplant. The CDR3 loop reads CASRRGMGAFYGYTF. In DNA form, the CDR3 reads TGTGCCAGCAGGAGGGGAATGGGGGCTTTCTATGGCTACACCTTC.